This T cell receptor (beta chain) emerged from a study of blood T cell repertoires in COVID-19. Looking at the study overall: T cells, B-cell-depleted T cells, or PBMCs provided the cDNA or gDNA that served as material.

The CDR3 is 16 residues long. V was cut by 3 bases and J by 0 bases, with 11 bases left in between. The germline CDR1 and CDR2 sequences are MNHNS and SASEGT. Sequencing was performed with immunoSEQ multiplex PCR; in TCRdb, only in-frame clones are kept and a portion is missing. The sample has about 270,000 clones, 70% to 90% seen once. This clonotype was obtained from a woman in her sixties or seventies with acute or convalescent COVID-19. Sample: peripheral blood. V is TRBV6-1 and J is TRBJ1-4, with D possibly matching TRBD1 (5 bases). The CDR3 DNA reads TGTGCCAGCAGTGAGCGGCCGGGGGCAACTAATGAAAAACTGTTTTTT. Its translation: CASSERPGATNEKLFF.